Shown below are 31 T cell receptor beta chains from a single sample sequenced in a study of T cell clones after liver transplantation (dated by TCRdb to between 2018 and 2021). Library preparation was by the immunoSEQ multiplex PCR assay. The clones in this table, taken by TCRdb from immuneACCESS, are in-frame only. Not every clone is retained; where verified, under half of the shortfall comes from an unresolved V gene, and the cause of the rest is unknown. The sample table records roughly 100,000 clones; around 84% of these occur just once. The leading ten clones occupy about 2.8% of the sample. The specimen comprised CD4+ T cells from blood, sampled around 4 years after liver transplant. These receptor sequences come from a human patient who received a liver transplant. After a transplant, the donor of the graft may account for some T cells.

The chain employs TRBV5-4 and TRBJ2-5, with D possibly called TRBD1 or TRBD2 (7 bases each). The CDR3 consists of 14 residues. Between the trimmed V and J ends, which lost 3 bases and 3 bases, there was a span of 12 bases. Germline CDR1 and CDR2: SGHNT and YYREEE (reference sequence). This CDR3 is CASSSGGGKETQYF. The DNA for the CDR3 is TGTGCCAGCAGCTCAGGGGGAGGGAAAGAGACCCAGTACTTC.

The gene calls are TRBV11-2 and TRBJ2-7; D ambiguous. Germline CDR1 is SGHAT and CDR2 is FQNNGV. Trimming took off 1 base at V and 2 bases at J, with 9 bases between the two ends. The length of the CDR3 is 14 residues. The CDR3 loop is CASSLASYTYEQYF. The CDR3 DNA sequence: TGTGCCAGCAGCTTAGCATCGTACACCTACGAGCAGTACTTC.

As regards this clone: Possible read error: a much larger clone is one base away. This chain connects TRBV27 to TRBJ2-2; a possible D gene is TRBD2 (5 bases). This CDR3 region has 12 residues. The germline V gene encodes CDR1 MNHEY and CDR2 SMNVEV (reference sequence). The CDR3 DNA is TGTGCCAGCAGGGTCTGGACCGGGGAGCAGTTTTTT. Protein sequence: CASRVWTGEQFF.

The chain employs TRBV7-6 and TRBJ2-6, with 7 bases matching TRBD1. Per the germline V gene, CDR1 is SGHVS and CDR2 is FNYEAQ. This CDR3 spans 20 amino acids. V shed 2 bases, J shed 1 base, and the junction held 14 bases outside the gene matches. The CDR3 DNA is TGTGCCAGCAGCTTAAAGACAGGGTTGGGTCCCGGGTCTGGGGCCAACGTCCTGACTTTC. It yields the protein CASSLKTGLGPGSGANVLTF.

V gene TRBV11-2 combines with J gene TRBJ2-7; D is perhaps TRBD2 (6 bases). CDR1 and CDR2 (germline): SGHAT, FQNNGV. This CDR3 region has 13 residues. Trimming stripped 1 base from V and 4 bases from J, with 8 bases between. This CDR3 reads CASSLVGGYEQYF. In nucleotides, the CDR3 is TGTGCCAGCAGCTTAGTGGGGGGATACGAGCAGTACTTC. Together with reference TRBV11-2 and TRBJ2-7, the CDR3 gives the full variable domain: EAGVAQSPRYKIIEKRQSVAFWCNPISGHATLYWYQQILGQGPKLLIQFQNNGVVDDSQLPKDRFSAERLKGVDSTLKIQPAKLEDSAVYLCASSLVGGYEQYFGPGTRLTVT.

J is TRBJ1-3 and V is TRBV2; 7 bases align to TRBD1. Germline V gene lookup returns CDR1 SNHLY and CDR2 FYNNEI. This CDR3 spans 14 amino acids. The V and J ends lost 4 bases and 7 bases, in that order; junction bases with no gene match: 7. The CDR3 nucleotides read TGTGCCAGCAGTGCGCAGGGGGAAGGTAACACCATATATTTT. Translation: CASSAQGEGNTIYF.

The V and J genes are TRBV11-2 and TRBJ1-3; D is possibly TRBD1 (6 bases). The V gene lost 5 bases and the J gene lost 2 bases, with 13 bases spanning the gap. CDR1 and CDR2 from the germline V gene are SGHAT and FQNNGV. The CDR3 covers 15 residues. CDR3 DNA: TGTGCCAGCAGCCCCGGGGGGGGCCCTGGAAACACCATATATTTT. It codes for CASSPGGGPGNTIYF. The entire variable domain, with the rest obtained from reference TRBV11-2 and TRBJ1-3, is as follows: EAGVAQSPRYKIIEKRQSVAFWCNPISGHATLYWYQQILGQGPKLLIQFQNNGVVDDSQLPKDRFSAERLKGVDSTLKIQPAKLEDSAVYLCASSPGGGPGNTIYFGEGSWLTVV.

This chain joins TRBV5-1 and TRBJ1-4; D is uncertain. This CDR3 contains 14 residues. Trimming left V 3 bases short and J 5 bases short, with 11 bases between. The germline V gene has CDR1 SGHRS and CDR2 YFSETQ. The CDR3 bases are TGCGCCAGCAGCTCGGACGGAGGGAATGAAAAACTGTTTTTT. It translates to CASSSDGGNEKLFF.

The genes are TRBV7-8 and TRBJ2-7; 9 nucleotides match TRBD1. CDR1 is SGHVS, CDR2 FQNEAQ, per germline. V was pared by 6 bases and J by 2 bases, with 5 bases of the junction left unmatched. The CDR3 is 14 amino acids. CDR3 amino acids: CASRWGQGAYEQYF. CDR3 bases: TGTGCCAGCAGATGGGGACAGGGAGCCTACGAGCAGTACTTC.

The chain employs TRBV19 and TRBJ2-7; 11 nucleotides match TRBD2. In germline, CDR1 is LNHDA, CDR2 SQIVND (reference sequence). The length of the CDR3 is 16 residues. Trimming at V came to 6 bases and at J to 0 bases, leaving 7 bases not matched to a gene. The CDR3 is CASRGILAGDSYEQYF. The CDR3 DNA reads TGTGCCAGTAGGGGGATACTAGCGGGAGACTCCTACGAGCAGTACTTC.

This clone came up a few times. This chain uses TRBV19 with TRBJ1-1; no reliable D call. V was pared by 5 bases and J by 1 base, with 8 bases between. Germline loops: CDR1 LNHDA, CDR2 SQIVND (reference sequence). This CDR3 is built from 13 residues. The chain's CDR3 is CASSGVPNTEAFF. Written as DNA, the CDR3 is TGTGCCAGTAGTGGGGTTCCGAACACTGAAGCTTTCTTT.

The genes are TRBV11-2 and TRBJ2-1; 9 bases agree with TRBD1. The germline V gene has CDR1 SGHAT and CDR2 FQNNGV. V shed 0 bases, J shed 4 bases, and the junction held 1 base outside the gene matches. This CDR3 is 15 amino acids long. The CDR3 here is CASSLEGQGYNEQFF. CDR3 nucleotides: TGTGCCAGCAGCTTAGAAGGACAGGGGTACAATGAGCAGTTCTTC. The whole variable domain, remainder taken from reference TRBV11-2 and TRBJ2-1, is EAGVAQSPRYKIIEKRQSVAFWCNPISGHATLYWYQQILGQGPKLLIQFQNNGVVDDSQLPKDRFSAERLKGVDSTLKIQPAKLEDSAVYLCASSLEGQGYNEQFFGPGTRLTVL.

The chain recombines TRBV7-8 with TRBJ1-1; D call uncertain. Germline V gene sequence: CDR1 SGHVS, CDR2 FQNEAQ. This CDR3 is built from 12 residues. CDR3 in amino acids: CVSRFLDTEAFF. The CDR3 region has the DNA TGTGTCTCCCGGTTTTTAGACACTGAAGCTTTCTTT.

This clone was seen a single time. The chain is built from TRBV6-1 and TRBJ1-6, with a weak D call TRBD1 (6 bases). Germline CDR1 is MNHNS and CDR2 is SASEGT. The V end was cut by 1 base, the J end by 6 bases, with 10 bases between. The CDR3 consists of 15 residues. The CDR3 protein is CASSEGGQLNSPLHF. In DNA, the CDR3 is TGTGCCAGCAGTGAAGGAGGACAGCTTAATTCACCCCTCCACTTT.

A single count supports this clone. V gene TRBV6-5 combines with J gene TRBJ2-1, with D tentatively TRBD2 (6 bases). The ends were cut back, 6 bases at V and 2 bases at J, with 14 bases in the middle. CDR1 and CDR2 from the germline V gene are MNHEY and SVGAGI. The CDR3 runs 15 residues. CDR3 in amino acids: CASRKAGSPYNEQFF. The CDR3 DNA follows: TGTGCCAGCAGGAAAGCGGGTAGCCCCTACAATGAGCAGTTCTTC.

This clone was recorded once. This sequence joins TRBV10-2 and TRBJ2-5; 9 bases match TRBD2. The junction had 6 bases not matched to a gene; V was cut back by 0 bases and J by 4 bases. The CDR3 loop spans 16 amino acids. Looked up from germline, CDR1 is WSHSY and CDR2 is SAAADI. CDR3 loop: CASSESAGGAGETQYF. Here the CDR3 DNA reads TGCGCCAGCAGTGAGTCGGCGGGAGGGGCGGGAGAGACCCAGTACTTC.

Written as DNA, the CDR3 is TGTGCCAGCAGCAACTACAGGAACACTGAAGCTTTCTTT. Protein sequence: CASSNYRNTEAFF. The chain is built from TRBV11-2 and TRBJ1-1; D ambiguous. V lost 5 bases, J lost 1 base, and 8 bases lay in between. The CDR3 covers 13 residues. Germline CDR1 reads SGHAT; CDR2 reads FQNNGV. Full variable domain (missing parts from reference TRBV11-2 and TRBJ1-1): EAGVAQSPRYKIIEKRQSVAFWCNPISGHATLYWYQQILGQGPKLLIQFQNNGVVDDSQLPKDRFSAERLKGVDSTLKIQPAKLEDSAVYLCASSNYRNTEAFFGQGTRLTVV.

In its sample, this clone was seen a few times. The chain employs TRBV19 and TRBJ2-2; D is uncertain. V gave up 2 bases and J gave up 4 bases, with 8 bases separating them. The germline gives CDR1 LNHDA, CDR2 SQIVND (reference sequence). The CDR3 is 14 amino acids. CDR3 amino acids: CASSIKASTGELFF. CDR3 DNA: TGTGCCAGTAGTATAAAAGCTAGCACCGGGGAGCTGTTTTTT.

This chain joins TRBV18 and TRBJ1-6; D is perhaps TRBD1 (6 bases). Germline CDR1 reads KGHSH; CDR2 reads LQKENI. Trimming pared 6 bases from V and 8 bases from J, leaving 14 bases between. The CDR3 has 14 amino acids. This CDR3 is CASSYKQGDSPLHF. The CDR3 DNA reads as TGTGCCAGCTCGTACAAACAGGGTGATTCACCCCTCCACTTT.

The CDR3 nucleotides read TGCGCCAGCAGAGGGTACAAGAAGGGTCGAAGCACTGAAGCTTTCTTT. It specifies CASRGYKKGRSTEAFF. The rearrangement joins TRBV10-1 to TRBJ1-1; the D is unclear. CDR3 length: 16 residues. The V gene's germline CDR1 is WNHNN and CDR2 SYGVQD (reference sequence). V gave up 6 bases and J gave up 4 bases, with 21 bases separating them.

This chain connects TRBV6-5 to TRBJ1-1; 8 bases are a match to TRBD1. Unmatched junction bases numbered 7, after V lost 6 bases and J lost 4 bases. Per germline, CDR1 MNHEY and CDR2 SVGAGI. The CDR3 extends over 14 amino acids. DNA for the CDR3: TGTGCCAGCAGGCTAACAGGGGGGGGCACTGAAGCTTTCTTT. Encoded protein: CASRLTGGGTEAFF.

The chain is built from TRBV6-5 and TRBJ2-7; D might be TRBD1 (6 bases). This CDR3 has 13 amino acids. V was cut by 3 bases and J by 2 bases, with 8 bases left in between. Germline CDR1 and CDR2: MNHEY and SVGAGI. CDR3 sequence reads: CASSYGGTYEQYF. Here the CDR3 DNA reads TGTGCCAGCAGTTATGGGGGCACCTACGAGCAGTACTTC.

The chain employs TRBV19 and TRBJ1-3; 9 positions match TRBD1. The CDR3 is 16 residues long. Trimming cost V 3 bases and J 4 bases; bases outside gene matches: 7. Germline values: CDR1 LNHDA, CDR2 SQIVND (reference sequence). The CDR3 here is CASSISGQGTGNTIYF. CDR3 in DNA: TGTGCCAGTAGTATTTCGGGACAGGGTACCGGAAACACCATATATTTT.

The chain links TRBV19 to TRBJ2-1; 8 nucleotides agree with TRBD2. The junction had 3 bases not matched to a gene; V was cut back by 4 bases and J by 1 base. The V gene's germline CDR1 is LNHDA and CDR2 SQIVND (reference sequence). This CDR3 comprises 15 residues. The CDR3: CASSTSGWSYNEQFF. CDR3 coding DNA: TGTGCCAGTAGTACTAGCGGGTGGTCCTACAATGAGCAGTTCTTC.

The V gene is TRBV19, the J gene TRBJ1-5; D may be TRBD1 (5 bases). Germline V CDR1 and CDR2: LNHDA, SQIVND (reference sequence). The V end was cut by 6 bases, the J end by 6 bases, with 18 bases between. CDR3 length equals 15 residues. CDR3 coding DNA: TGTGCCAGTAGCCTAGGGAAGGGGTACCGTCAGCCCCAGCATTTT. Residues: CASSLGKGYRQPQHF.

The V and J genes are TRBV4-1 and TRBJ2-3; D possibly corresponds to TRBD2 (6 bases). Trimming removed 0 bases from V and 0 bases from J, with 19 bases in between. Germline-derived CDR1 and CDR2 are MGHRA and YSYEKL. The CDR3 is made up of 19 amino acids. The CDR3 DNA is TGCGCCAGCAGCCAAGATCCCCGGGAGACCATTATTAGCACAGATACGCAGTATTTT. Translated: CASSQDPRETIISTDTQYF.

The sample holds one count of this clone. The chain has TRBV6-6 and TRBJ2-7; TRBD2 agrees at 8 bases. The CDR3 contains 14 residues. Germline V gene data show CDR1 as MNHNY and CDR2 as SVGAGI (reference sequence). V lost 2 bases to trimming and J lost 3 bases; unmatched junction nucleotides: 3. CDR3 loop: CASSYVAGSYEQYF. For the CDR3, the DNA is TGTGCCAGCAGTTACGTAGCGGGGAGCTACGAGCAGTACTTC.

This clone turned up a few times. This chain connects TRBV13 to TRBJ2-7; D tentatively reads TRBD1 or TRBD2 (5 bases each). This CDR3 spans 13 amino acids. The germline CDR1 and CDR2 sequences are PRHDT and FYEKMQ (reference sequence). Between the trimmed V and J ends, which lost 4 bases and 2 bases, there was a span of 9 bases. The CDR3 protein is CASSSGTAYEQYF. DNA of the CDR3: TGTGCCAGCAGCTCCGGGACGGCCTACGAGCAGTACTTC. Using reference TRBV13 and TRBJ2-7 for the parts outside the CDR3, the full variable domain is AAGVIQSPRHLIKEKRETATLKCYPIPRHDTVYWYQQGPGQDPQFLISFYEKMQSDKGSIPDRFSAQQFSDYHSELNMSSLELGDSALYFCASSSGTAYEQYFGPGTRLTVT.

This sequence joins TRBV28 and TRBJ2-6; 8 bases are shared with TRBD2. This CDR3 is built from 19 residues. Germline V gene data show CDR1 as MDHEN and CDR2 as SYDVKM. V shed 5 bases and J 0 bases; nucleotides not matched to a gene: 12. The CDR3 nucleotides are TGTGCCAGCAGTCTAGGGGTAGCGGGACTCTTCTCTGGGGCCAACGTCCTGACTTTC. Translating it yields CASSLGVAGLFSGANVLTF.

The chain employs TRBV9 and TRBJ2-7, with a tentative D call TRBD1 (5 bases). V lost 0 bases and J lost 2, with 6 bases in between. Germline CDR1 reads SGDLS; CDR2 reads YYNGEE. CDR3 length equals 13 residues. The CDR3 sequence is CASSVEGTYEQYF. The CDR3 region has the DNA TGTGCCAGCAGCGTAGAGGGGACCTACGAGCAGTACTTC.

The V gene is TRBV6-6, the J gene TRBJ1-1; D unclear. The ends were cut back, 8 bases at V and 8 bases at J, with 15 bases in the middle. This CDR3 region has 12 residues. The germline CDR1 and CDR2 sequences are MNHNY and SVGAGI (reference sequence). CDR3 nucleotide sequence: TGTGCCAGCGGTTTAAGGGCGCGGGAAGCTTTCTTT. The encoded protein is CASGLRAREAFF.